This T cell receptor beta chain was sequenced in a study of cytomegalovirus exposure and HLA in healthy donors. Study-level points and caveats: TCR beta chain V- and J-gene trimming was linked, in a later analysis, to a missense variant in DCLRE1C. Owing to their indistinguishability, certain V segments, notably TRBV6-2 and TRBV6-3, were excluded.

A remark on this clone: Antigen unknown.

PCR involved 60 Vbeta and 13 Jbeta primers. Data came from immunoSEQ multiplex PCR; TCRdb stores just in-frame clones and leaves some out. The profile shows 100,000 to 150,000 clones, roughly two thirds of them singletons. The CDR3 is 14 amino acids. Trimming cost V 3 bases and J 3 bases; bases outside gene matches: 5. Germline V gene sequence: CDR1 MDHEN, CDR2 SYDVKM. The source is a man aged 25 to 45 in good health and CMV-seropositive. Sequenced sample: PBMCs. The gene calls are TRBV28 and TRBJ2-7; 7 bases are shared with TRBD1. CDR3 DNA: TGTGCCAGCAGTTTTCGGGACAGAAACTACGAGCAGTACTTC. Protein product: CASSFRDRNYEQYF.